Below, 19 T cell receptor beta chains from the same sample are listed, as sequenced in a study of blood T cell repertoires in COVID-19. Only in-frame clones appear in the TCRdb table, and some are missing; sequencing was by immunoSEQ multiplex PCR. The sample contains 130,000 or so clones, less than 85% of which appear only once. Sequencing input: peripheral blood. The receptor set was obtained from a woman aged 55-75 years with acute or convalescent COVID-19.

CDR3 coding DNA: TGTGCCAGCAGGGCGGGTCGCGAAGCTTTCTTT. Encoded protein: CASRAGREAFF. This chain connects TRBV7-9 to TRBJ1-1; D unclear. Germline values: CDR1 SEHNR, CDR2 FQNEAQ (reference sequence). V lost 6 bases and J lost 8, with 10 bases in between. This CDR3 is built from 11 residues.

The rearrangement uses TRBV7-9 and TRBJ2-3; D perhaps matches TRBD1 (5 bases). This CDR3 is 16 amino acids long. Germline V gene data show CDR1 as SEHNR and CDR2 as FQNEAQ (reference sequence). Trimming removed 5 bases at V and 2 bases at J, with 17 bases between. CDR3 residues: CASSLGGAAFTDTQYF. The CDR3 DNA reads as TGTGCCAGCAGCCTGGGTGGGGCCGCCTTCACAGATACGCAGTATTTT.

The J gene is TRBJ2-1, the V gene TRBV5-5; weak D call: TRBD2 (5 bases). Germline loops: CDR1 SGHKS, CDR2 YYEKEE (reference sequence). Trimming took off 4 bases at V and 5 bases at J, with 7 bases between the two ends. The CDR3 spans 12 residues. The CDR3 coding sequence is TGTGCCAGCAGCCTGGGAGACAATGAGCAGTTCTTC. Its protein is CASSLGDNEQFF.

CDR3 sequence: CASSQVRGSMNTEAFF. The CDR3, as DNA: TGCGCCAGCAGCCAAGTAAGGGGATCGATGAACACTGAAGCTTTCTTT. The rearrangement links TRBV4-1 to TRBJ1-1; tentatively, D is TRBD1 (5 bases). This CDR3 is 16 amino acids long. Deletions cut 1 base from V and 0 bases from J, with 12 bases between. Germline V gives CDR1 MGHRA, CDR2 YSYEKL.

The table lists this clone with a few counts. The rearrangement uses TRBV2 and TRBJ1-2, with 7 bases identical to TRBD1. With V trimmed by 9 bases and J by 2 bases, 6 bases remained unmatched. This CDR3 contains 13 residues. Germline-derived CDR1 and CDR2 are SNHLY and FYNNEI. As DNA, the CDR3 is TGTGCCAGTACCGGGACAGTCAACTATGGCTACACCTTC. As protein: CASTGTVNYGYTF.

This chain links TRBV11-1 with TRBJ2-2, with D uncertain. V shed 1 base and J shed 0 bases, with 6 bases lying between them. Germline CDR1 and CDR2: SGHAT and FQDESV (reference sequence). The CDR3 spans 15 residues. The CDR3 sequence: CASSLVQTNTGELFF. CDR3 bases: TGTGCCAGCAGCTTAGTCCAGACGAACACCGGGGAGCTGTTTTTT.

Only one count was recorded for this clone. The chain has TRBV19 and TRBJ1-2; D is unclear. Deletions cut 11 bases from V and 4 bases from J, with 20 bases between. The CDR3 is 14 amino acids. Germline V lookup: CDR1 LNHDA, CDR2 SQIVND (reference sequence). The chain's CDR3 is CAGRRADRPYGYTF. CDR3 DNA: TGTGCCGGACGGCGGGCCGACCGCCCCTATGGCTACACCTTC.

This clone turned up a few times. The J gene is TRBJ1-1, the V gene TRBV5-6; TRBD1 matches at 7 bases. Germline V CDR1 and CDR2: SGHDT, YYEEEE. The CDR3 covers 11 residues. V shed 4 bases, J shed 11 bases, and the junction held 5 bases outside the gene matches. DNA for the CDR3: TGTGCCAGCAGCCATGAGGGGGCCGCTTTCTTT. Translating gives CASSHEGAAFF. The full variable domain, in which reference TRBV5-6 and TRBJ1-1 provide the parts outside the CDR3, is DAGVTQSPTHLIKTRGQQVTLRCSPKSGHDTVSWYQQALGQGPQFIFQYYEEEERQRGNFPDRFSGHQFPNYSSELNVNALLLGDSALYLCASSHEGAAFFGQGTRLTVV.

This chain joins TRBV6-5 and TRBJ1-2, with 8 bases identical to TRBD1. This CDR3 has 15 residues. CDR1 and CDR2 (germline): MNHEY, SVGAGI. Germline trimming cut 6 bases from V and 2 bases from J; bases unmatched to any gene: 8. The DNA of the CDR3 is TGTGCCAGCAGATATACCGGGACAGGCAACTATGGCTACACCTTC. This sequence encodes CASRYTGTGNYGYTF.

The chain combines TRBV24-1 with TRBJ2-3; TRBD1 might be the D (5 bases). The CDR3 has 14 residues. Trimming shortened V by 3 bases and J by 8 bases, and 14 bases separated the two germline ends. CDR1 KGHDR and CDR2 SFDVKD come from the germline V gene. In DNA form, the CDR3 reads TGTGCCACCAGTGATGCGATTCAAAGGGGTACGCAGTATTTT. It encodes CATSDAIQRGTQYF.

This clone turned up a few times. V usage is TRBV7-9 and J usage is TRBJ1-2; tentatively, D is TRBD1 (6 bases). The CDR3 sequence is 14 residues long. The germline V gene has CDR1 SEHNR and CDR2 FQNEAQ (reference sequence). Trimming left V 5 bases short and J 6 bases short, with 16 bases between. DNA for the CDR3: TGTGCCAGCAGCCCCCCGGGGGGGCGCCATGGCTACACCTTC. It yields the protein CASSPPGGRHGYTF.

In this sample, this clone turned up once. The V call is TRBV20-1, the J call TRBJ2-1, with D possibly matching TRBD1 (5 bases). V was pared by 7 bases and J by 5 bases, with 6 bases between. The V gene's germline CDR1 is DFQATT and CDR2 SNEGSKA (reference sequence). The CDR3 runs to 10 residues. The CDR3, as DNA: TGCAGTGTGGGGCACAATGAGCAGTTCTTC. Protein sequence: CSVGHNEQFF.

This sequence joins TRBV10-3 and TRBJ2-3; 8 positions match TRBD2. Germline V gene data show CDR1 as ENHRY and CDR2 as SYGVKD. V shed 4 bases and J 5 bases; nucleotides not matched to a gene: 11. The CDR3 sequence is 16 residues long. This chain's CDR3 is CAISAAGSGGQDTQYF. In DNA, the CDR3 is TGTGCCATCAGTGCGGCGGGCAGCGGGGGTCAAGATACGCAGTATTTT.

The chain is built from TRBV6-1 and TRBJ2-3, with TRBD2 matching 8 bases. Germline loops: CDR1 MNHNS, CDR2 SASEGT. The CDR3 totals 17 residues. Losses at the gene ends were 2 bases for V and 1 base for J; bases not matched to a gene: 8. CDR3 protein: CASSEQAGGARTDTQYF. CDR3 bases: TGTGCCAGCAGTGAACAAGCCGGGGGGGCACGCACAGATACGCAGTATTTT.

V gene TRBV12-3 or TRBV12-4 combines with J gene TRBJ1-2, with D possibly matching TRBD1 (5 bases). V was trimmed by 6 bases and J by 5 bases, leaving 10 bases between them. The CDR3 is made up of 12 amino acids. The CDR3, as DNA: TGTGCCAGCAGAAAGACAGAGTATGGCTACACCTTC. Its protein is CASRKTEYGYTF.

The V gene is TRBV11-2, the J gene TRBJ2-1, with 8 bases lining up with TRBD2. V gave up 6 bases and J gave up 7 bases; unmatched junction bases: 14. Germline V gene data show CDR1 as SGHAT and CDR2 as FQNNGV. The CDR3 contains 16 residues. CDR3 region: CASRAPGTRGGNEQFF. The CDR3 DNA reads TGTGCCAGCAGGGCCCCCGGGACTAGGGGGGGTAATGAGCAGTTCTTC.

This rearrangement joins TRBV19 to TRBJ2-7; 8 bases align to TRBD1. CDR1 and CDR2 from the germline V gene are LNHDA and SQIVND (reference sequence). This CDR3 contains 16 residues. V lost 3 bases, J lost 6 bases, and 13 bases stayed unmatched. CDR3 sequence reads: CASSIIGTGISREQYF. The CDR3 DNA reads TGTGCCAGTAGTATTATCGGGACAGGTATATCTCGCGAGCAGTACTTC.

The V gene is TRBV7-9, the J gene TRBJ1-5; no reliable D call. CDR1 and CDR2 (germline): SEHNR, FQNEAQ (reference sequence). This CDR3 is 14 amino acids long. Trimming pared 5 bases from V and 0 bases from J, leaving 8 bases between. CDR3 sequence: CASSPSYSNQPQHF. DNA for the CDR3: TGTGCCAGCAGCCCCTCCTATAGCAATCAGCCCCAGCATTTT.

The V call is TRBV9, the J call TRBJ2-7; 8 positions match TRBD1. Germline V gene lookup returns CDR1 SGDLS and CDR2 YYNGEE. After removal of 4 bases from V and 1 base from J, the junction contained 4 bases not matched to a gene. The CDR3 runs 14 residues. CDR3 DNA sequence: TGTGCCAGCAGCATCGGACAGGGTTCCTACGAGCAGTACTTC. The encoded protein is CASSIGQGSYEQYF.